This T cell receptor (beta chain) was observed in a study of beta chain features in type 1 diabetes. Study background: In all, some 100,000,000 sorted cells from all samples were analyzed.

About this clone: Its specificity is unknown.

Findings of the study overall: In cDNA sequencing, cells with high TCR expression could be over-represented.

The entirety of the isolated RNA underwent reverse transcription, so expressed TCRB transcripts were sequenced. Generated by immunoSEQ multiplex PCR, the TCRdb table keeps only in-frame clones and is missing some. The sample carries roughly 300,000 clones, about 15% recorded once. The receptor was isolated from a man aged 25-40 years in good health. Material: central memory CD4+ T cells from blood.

The CDR3 nucleotides are TGTGCCACCGGGGCACCAGGGATCTCCTACAATGAGCAGTTCTTC. This codes for CATGAPGISYNEQFF. The J gene is TRBJ2-1, the V gene TRBV19; D tentatively reads TRBD1 or TRBD2 (5 bases each). This CDR3 has 15 residues. The V end lost 10 bases, the J end lost 0 bases, and 16 bases lay between the germline ends. Germline V gene lookup returns CDR1 LNHDA and CDR2 SQIVND (reference sequence).